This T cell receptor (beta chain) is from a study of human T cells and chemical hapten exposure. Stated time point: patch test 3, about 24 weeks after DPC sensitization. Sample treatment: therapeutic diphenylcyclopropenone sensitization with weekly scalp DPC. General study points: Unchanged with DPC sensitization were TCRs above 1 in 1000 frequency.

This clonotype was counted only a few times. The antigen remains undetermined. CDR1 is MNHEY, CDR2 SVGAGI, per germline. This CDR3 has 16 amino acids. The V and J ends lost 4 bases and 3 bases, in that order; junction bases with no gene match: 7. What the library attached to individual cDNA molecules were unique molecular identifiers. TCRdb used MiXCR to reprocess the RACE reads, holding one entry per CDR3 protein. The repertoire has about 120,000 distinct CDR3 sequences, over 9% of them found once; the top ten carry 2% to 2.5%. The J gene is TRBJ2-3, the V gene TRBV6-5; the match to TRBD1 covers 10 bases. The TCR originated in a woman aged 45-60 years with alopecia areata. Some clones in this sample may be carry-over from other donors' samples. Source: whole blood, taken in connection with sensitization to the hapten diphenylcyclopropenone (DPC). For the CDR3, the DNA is TGTGCCAGCAGTTTTACCCCGGGACAGGGGACAGATACGCAGTATTTT. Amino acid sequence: CASSFTPGQGTDTQYF.